These T cell receptor beta chains were read from a single sample in a study of blood T cell repertoires in COVID-19. The data were produced by immunoSEQ multiplex PCR, yet TCRdb's version contains in-frame clones alone and is incomplete. Of about 460,000 clones in the sample, approximately 86% were seen once. The sequenced sample was PBMCs or T cells enriched from blood (not recorded which). The receptors come from a woman aged 55-75 years who had recovered from COVID-19. CDR3s include the opening cysteine and the closing phenylalanine or tryptophan. The D gene is left open where the match is weak. Not every row has a clone size; where given, it reads once, few, many or a size class.

>TRBJ2-2|TRBV19|few|-
CASMQAGSELFF
TGTGCCAGTATGCAGGCCGGCTCAGAGCTGTTTTTT
>TRBJ1-6|TRBV9|few|TRBD1
CASSVTGLGSYNSPLHF
TGTGCCAGCAGCGTGACAGGGTTGGGCTCCTATAATTCACCCCTCCACTTT
>TRBJ2-3|TRBV7-8|-|-
CASSIRDFHTDTQYF
TGTGCCAGCAGCATCCGGGACTTCCACACAGATACGCAGTATTTT
>TRBJ1-2|TRBV19|few|TRBD1
CASSPTTGIYGYTF
TGTGCCAGTAGCCCGACGACAGGGATCTATGGCTACACCTTC
>TRBJ2-1|TRBV6-5|few|-
CASTRPAGVYNEQFF
TGTGCCAGCACTCGCCCTGCCGGGGTTTACAATGAGCAGTTCTTC
>TRBJ1-2|TRBV2|many|TRBD1
CASRQGMTGGGYTF
TGTGCCAGCAGACAGGGGATGACAGGAGGTGGCTACACCTTC
>TRBJ1-1|TRBV27|-|TRBD1
CASSLSGQGANTEAFF
TGTGCCAGCAGTTTATCGGGGCAGGGGGCGAACACTGAAGCTTTCTTT
>TRBJ1-4|TRBV10-3|-|TRBD1
CAISEGTDNEKLFF
TGTGCCATCAGTGAGGGGACAGACAATGAAAAACTGTTTTTT
>TRBJ2-1|TRBV6-5|-|-
CASDWTGGNYNEQFF
TGTGCCAGCGACTGGACAGGCGGGAACTACAATGAGCAGTTCTTC
>TRBJ2-1|TRBV12-5|-|TRBD1
CASGSARGQNYNEQFF
TGTGCTAGTGGCTCCGCAAGGGGGCAGAACTACAATGAGCAGTTCTTC
>TRBJ1-1|TRBV18|-|TRBD1
CASSPSDRGLTEAFF
TGTGCCAGCTCACCATCGGACAGGGGGCTCACTGAAGCTTTCTTT
>TRBJ2-7|TRBV5-1|-|-
CASSSRDTSYEQYF
TGCGCCAGCAGCTCCCGGGACACCTCCTACGAGCAGTACTTC
>TRBJ2-5|TRBV12-3/TRBV12-4|-|-
CASSPNGETQYF
TGTGCCAGCAGCCCCAACGGGGAGACCCAGTACTTC
>TRBJ2-2|TRBV3-1/TRBV3-2|-|TRBD1
CASSLLGQGNTGELFF
TGTGCCAGCAGCCTCCTGGGACAGGGGAACACCGGGGAGCTGTTTTTT
>TRBJ2-3|TRBV18|-|TRBD1
CASSPLGQGSTDTQYF
TGTGCCAGCTCACCCTTAGGACAGGGTAGCACAGATACGCAGTATTTT
>TRBJ2-7|TRBV5-4|-|TRBD2
CASSPGLAGGSYEQYF
TGTGCCAGCAGCCCGGGACTAGCGGGGGGCTCCTACGAGCAGTACTTC
>TRBJ2-1|TRBV19|-|-
CASSISGGRDNEQFF
TGTGCCAGTAGTATATCCGGGGGGCGTGACAATGAGCAGTTCTTC